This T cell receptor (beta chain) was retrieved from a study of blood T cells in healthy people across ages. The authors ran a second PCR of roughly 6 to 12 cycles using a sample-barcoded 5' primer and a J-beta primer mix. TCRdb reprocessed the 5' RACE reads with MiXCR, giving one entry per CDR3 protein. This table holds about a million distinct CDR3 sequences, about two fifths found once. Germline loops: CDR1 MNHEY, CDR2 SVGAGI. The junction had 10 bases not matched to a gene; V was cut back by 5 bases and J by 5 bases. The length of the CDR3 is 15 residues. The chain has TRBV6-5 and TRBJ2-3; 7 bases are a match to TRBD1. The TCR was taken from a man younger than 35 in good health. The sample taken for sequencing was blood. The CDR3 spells CASSSDRVRVDTQYF. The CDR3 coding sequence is TGTGCCAGCAGTAGCGACAGGGTCCGTGTAGATACGCAGTATTTT.